Below, one T cell receptor (beta chain) is given with its context. Its target is not known. TCRdb fed the reads into MiXCR, producing one record per CDR3 protein. In the table there are 250,000 to 300,000 distinct CDR3 sequences, roughly a fifth of which are singletons. The data were taken from a study of T cell repertoires in cytomegalovirus infection. In germline, CDR1 is SGHTA, CDR2 FQGNSA. Deletions cut 2 bases from V and 5 bases from J, with 18 bases between. The CDR3 covers 16 residues. This chain connects TRBV7-2 to TRBJ2-5; maybe TRBD1 (6 bases). The sequence derives from a human donor in good health (CMV status not recorded). Some clones in this sample may be carry-over from other donors' samples. Specimen: cultured PBMCs, collected from culture after CMV antigen stimulation. The CDR3 DNA reads TGTGCCAGCAGCTTAAGTTTAGGGGGAGTGAGGGAGACCCAGTACTTC. Translating it yields CASSLSLGGVRETQYF.